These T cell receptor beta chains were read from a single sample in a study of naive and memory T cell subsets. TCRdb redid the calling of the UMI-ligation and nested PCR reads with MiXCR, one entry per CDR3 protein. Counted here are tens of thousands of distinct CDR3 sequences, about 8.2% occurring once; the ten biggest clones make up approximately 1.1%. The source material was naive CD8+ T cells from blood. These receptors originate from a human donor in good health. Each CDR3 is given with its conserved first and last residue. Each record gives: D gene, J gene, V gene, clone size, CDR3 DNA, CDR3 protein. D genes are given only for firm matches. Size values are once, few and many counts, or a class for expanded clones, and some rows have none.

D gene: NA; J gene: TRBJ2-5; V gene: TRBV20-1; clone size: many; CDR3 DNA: TGCAGTGCTAGGATTCCGGGACGGACAACCCAAGAGACCCAGTACTTC; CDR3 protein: CSARIPGRTTQETQYF
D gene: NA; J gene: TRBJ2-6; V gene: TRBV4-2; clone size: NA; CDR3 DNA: TGTGCCAGCAGCCAAGAAGAGGGGGCGGGAATGGCTGGGGCCAACGTCCTGACTTTC; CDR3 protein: CASSQEEGAGMAGANVLTF
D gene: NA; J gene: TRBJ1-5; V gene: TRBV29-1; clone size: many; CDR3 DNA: TGCAGCGTTGCTCCGGGAGACAGACAGCCCCAGCATTTT; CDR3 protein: CSVAPGDRQPQHF
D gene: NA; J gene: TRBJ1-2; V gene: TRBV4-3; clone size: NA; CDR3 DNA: TGCGCCAGCAGCCAAGACTCTTCTCCTAACTATGGCTACACCTTC; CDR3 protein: CASSQDSSPNYGYTF
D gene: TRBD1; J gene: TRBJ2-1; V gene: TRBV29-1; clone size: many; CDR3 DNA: TGCAGCGTTGGAGGGGGCTTGGCGATCAATGAGCAGTTCTTC; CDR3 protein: CSVGGGLAINEQFF
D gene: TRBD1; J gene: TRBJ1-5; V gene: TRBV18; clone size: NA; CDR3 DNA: TGTGCCAGCTCCCCCGTAATTTTGGACAGGACGCGGGGCAATCAGCCCCAGCATTTT; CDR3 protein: CASSPVILDRTRGNQPQHF
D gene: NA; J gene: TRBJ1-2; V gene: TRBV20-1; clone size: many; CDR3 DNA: TGCAGTGCTAGGCACTCAATAGATTCAGGGAAGTATGGCTACACCTTC; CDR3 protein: CSARHSIDSGKYGYTF
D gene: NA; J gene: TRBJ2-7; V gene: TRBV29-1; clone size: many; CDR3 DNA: TGCAGCGTTATCGGCCCGGGCCCTTTACGAGGCGAGCAGTACTTC; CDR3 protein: CSVIGPGPLRGEQYF
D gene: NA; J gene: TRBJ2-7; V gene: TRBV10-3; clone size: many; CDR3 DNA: TGTGCCATCAGTGAGAGTGGGGAAAAGTACATCCACGAGCAGTACTTC; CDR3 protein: CAISESGEKYIHEQYF
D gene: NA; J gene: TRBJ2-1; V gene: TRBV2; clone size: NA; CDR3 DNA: TGTGCCAGCAGTACCTCGGATAGCGGTGATTACAATGAGCAGTTCTTC; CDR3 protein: CASSTSDSGDYNEQFF
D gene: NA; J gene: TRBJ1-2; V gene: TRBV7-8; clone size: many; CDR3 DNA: TGTGCCAGCAGCTCATATTCAGGGAACTATGGCTACACCTTC; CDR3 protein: CASSSYSGNYGYTF
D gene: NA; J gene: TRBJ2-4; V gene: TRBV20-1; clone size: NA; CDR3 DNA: TGCAGTGCTACCTCTATTGTCAAAAACATTCAGTACTTC; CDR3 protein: CSATSIVKNIQYF
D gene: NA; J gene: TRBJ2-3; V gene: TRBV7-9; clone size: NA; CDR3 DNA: TGTGCCAGCAGCTCCACCACGGCGACTAGTTTTCTCACAGATACGCAGTATTTT; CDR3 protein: CASSSTTATSFLTDTQYF
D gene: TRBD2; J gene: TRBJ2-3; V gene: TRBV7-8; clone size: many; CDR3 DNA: TGTGCCAGCAGCTCCACTTGGCGTGCGGGAGGGCCCACAGATACGCAGTATTTT; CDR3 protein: CASSSTWRAGGPTDTQYF
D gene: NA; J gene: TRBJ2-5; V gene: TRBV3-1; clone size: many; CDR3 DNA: TGTGCCAGCAGCCAGAGTAGGGCGTACCAAGAGACCCAGCACTTC; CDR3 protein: CASSQSRAYQETQHF
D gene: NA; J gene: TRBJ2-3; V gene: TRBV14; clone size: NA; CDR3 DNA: TGTGCCAGCAGCCAAGTGCTGGCAGATACGCAGTATTTT; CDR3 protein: CASSQVLADTQYF
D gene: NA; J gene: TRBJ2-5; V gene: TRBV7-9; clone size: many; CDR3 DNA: TGTGCCAGCAGCTTAGCAGCGGAAGAGACCCAGTACTTC; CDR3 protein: CASSLAAEETQYF
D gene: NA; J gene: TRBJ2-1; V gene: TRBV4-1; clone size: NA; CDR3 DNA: TGCGCCAGCAGCCAAGAGACTAGTTTAGATGAGCAGTTCTTC; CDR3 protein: CASSQETSLDEQFF
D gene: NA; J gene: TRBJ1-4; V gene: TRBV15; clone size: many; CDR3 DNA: TGTGCCACCAGCAGAGACCCCTACTCAACAACTAATGAAAAACTGTTTTTT; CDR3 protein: CATSRDPYSTTNEKLFF
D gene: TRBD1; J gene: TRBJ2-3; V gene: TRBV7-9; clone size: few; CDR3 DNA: TGTGCCAGCAGCCCGAGGGACAGCGCTAGCACAGATACGCAGTATTTT; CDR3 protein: CASSPRDSASTDTQYF
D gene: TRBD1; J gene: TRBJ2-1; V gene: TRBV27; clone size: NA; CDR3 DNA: TGTGCCAGCAGTTTAGTGACAGGGGGCTCGGATGAGCAGTTCTTC; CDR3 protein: CASSLVTGGSDEQFF
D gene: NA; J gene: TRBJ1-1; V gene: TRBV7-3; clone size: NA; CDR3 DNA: TGTGCCAGCAGCCTTAACGGGGGCCCTGAAGCTTTCTTT; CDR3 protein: CASSLNGGPEAFF
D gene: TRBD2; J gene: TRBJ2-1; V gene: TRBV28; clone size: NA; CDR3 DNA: TGTGCCAGCAGGGGGACTAGCGGGAGGGGTACTGGTGAGCAGTTCTTC; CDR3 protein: CASRGTSGRGTGEQFF
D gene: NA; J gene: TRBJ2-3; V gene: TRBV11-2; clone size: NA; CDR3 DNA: TGTGCCAGCAGCTTAGTTGGGGGGACTACAGATACGCAGTATTTT; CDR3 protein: CASSLVGGTTDTQYF
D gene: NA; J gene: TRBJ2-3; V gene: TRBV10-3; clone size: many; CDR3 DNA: TGTGCCATCAGTGAGTCAGCAGGAGACTCCTCGGATACGCAGTATTTT; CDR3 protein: CAISESAGDSSDTQYF
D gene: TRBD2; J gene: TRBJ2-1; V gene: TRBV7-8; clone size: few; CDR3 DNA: TGTGCCAGCAGCTCTTCATTAGCGGGCCCCCTCATCGAGTCGCAGTTCTTC; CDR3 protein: CASSSSLAGPLIESQFF
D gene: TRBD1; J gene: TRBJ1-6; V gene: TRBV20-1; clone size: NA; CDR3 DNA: TGCAGTGCTAGAGATGGGCAGGGGGACTCACCCCTCCACTTT; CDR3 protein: CSARDGQGDSPLHF
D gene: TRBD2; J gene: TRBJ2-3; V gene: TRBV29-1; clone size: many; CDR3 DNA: TGCAGCGGAGGATATAGCGGGAGCACAGATACGCAGTATTTT; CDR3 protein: CSGGYSGSTDTQYF
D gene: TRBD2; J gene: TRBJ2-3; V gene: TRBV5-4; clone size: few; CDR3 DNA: TGTGCCAGCAGGGGGACTAGCCGGTCAGATACGCAGTATTTT; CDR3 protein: CASRGTSRSDTQYF
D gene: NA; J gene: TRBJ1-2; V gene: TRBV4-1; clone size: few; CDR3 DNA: TGCGCCAGCAGCCAAGATGGAGGGGGTCCTAACTATGGCTACACCTTC; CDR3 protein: CASSQDGGGPNYGYTF
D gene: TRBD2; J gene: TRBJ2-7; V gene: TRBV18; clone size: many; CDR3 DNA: TGTGCCAGCTCACCACCCCGGACTAGCAGTTACGAGCAGTACTTC; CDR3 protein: CASSPPRTSSYEQYF
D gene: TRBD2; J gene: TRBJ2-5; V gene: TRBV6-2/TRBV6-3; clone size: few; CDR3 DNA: TGTGCCAGCAGCCAAGTTCGGGGGGGGGAGACCCAGTACTTC; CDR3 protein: CASSQVRGGETQYF
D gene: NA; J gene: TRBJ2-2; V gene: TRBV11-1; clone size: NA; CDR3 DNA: TGTGCCAGCAGCTTACTTCAGTACACCGGGGAGCTGTTTTTT; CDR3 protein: CASSLLQYTGELFF
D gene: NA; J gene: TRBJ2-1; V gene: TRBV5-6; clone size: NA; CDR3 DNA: TGTGCCAGCAGCTTCCACGGGACGTTTAGTGAGCAGTTCTTC; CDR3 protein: CASSFHGTFSEQFF
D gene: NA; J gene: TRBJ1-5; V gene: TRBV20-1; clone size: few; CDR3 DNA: TGCAGTGCCGTGACAGAAGAGGGCGGCAATCAGCCCCAGCATTTT; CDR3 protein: CSAVTEEGGNQPQHF
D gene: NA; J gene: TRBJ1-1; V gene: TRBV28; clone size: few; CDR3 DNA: TGTGCCAGCAGTCCCAATACGGCGCGGGCTTTCTTT; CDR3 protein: CASSPNTARAFF
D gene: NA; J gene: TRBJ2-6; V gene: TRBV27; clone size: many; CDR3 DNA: TGTGCCAGCAGTCCCTTCTCTGGGGCCAACGTCCTGACTTTC; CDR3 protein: CASSPFSGANVLTF
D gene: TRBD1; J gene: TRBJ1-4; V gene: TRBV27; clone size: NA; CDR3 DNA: TGTGCCAGCAGTCCCCACTGGACAGGGGGCTTTGAAAAACTGTTTTTT; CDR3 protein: CASSPHWTGGFEKLFF
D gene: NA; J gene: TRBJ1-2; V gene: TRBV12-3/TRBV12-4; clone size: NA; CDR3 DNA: TGTGCCAGCAGTCCCTCGGGACAAGGTCTCACTGGCTACACCTTC; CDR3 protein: CASSPSGQGLTGYTF
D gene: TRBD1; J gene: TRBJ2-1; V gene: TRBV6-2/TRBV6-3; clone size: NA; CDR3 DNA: TGTGCCAGCAGTTCCGAGGGACAGGGGATGTACGAGCAGTTCTTC; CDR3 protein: CASSSEGQGMYEQFF
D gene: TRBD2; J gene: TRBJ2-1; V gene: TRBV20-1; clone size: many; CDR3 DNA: TGCAGTGCTAGAGATCCCAGACTAGCGGGAGTAAGTGAGCAGTTCTTC; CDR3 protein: CSARDPRLAGVSEQFF
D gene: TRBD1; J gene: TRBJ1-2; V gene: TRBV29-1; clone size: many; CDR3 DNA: TGCAGCGTTGAAGAGCAGGGGGCGCTGAGCTATGGCTACACCTTC; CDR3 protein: CSVEEQGALSYGYTF
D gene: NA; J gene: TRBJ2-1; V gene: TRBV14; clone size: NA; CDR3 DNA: TGTGCCAGCAGTTGGCACAATGAGCAGTTCTTC; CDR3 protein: CASSWHNEQFF
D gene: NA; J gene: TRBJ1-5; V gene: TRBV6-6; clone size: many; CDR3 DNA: TGTGCCAGCAGTTACTCTGGCGGTTATAGCAATCAGCCCCAGCATTTT; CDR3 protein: CASSYSGGYSNQPQHF
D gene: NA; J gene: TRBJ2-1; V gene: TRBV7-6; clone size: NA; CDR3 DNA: TGTGCCAGCAGCTCGCGGGCCGAAAGGGAGCAGTTCTTC; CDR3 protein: CASSSRAEREQFF
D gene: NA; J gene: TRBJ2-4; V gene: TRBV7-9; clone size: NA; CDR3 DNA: TGTGCCAGCAGCTCCAGACAGTCCCCTCAGTGGGTTCAGTACTTC; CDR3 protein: CASSSRQSPQWVQYF
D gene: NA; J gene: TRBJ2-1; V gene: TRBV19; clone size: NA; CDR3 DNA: TGTGCCAGTAGTATCGGGATTGAGCAGTTCTTC; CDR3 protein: CASSIGIEQFF
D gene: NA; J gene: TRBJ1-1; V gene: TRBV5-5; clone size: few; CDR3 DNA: TGTGCCAGCGTTTTCGGTAACACTGAAGCTTTCTTT; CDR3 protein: CASVFGNTEAFF
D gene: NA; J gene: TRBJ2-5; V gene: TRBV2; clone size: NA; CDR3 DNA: TGTGCCAGCAGTGGACAGGGGTCAACGGGAGGGAAAGAGACCCAGTACTTC; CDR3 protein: CASSGQGSTGGKETQYF
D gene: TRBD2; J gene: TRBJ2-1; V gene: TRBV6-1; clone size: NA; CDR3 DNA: TGTGCCAGCAGTGCCGAGACTAGCGGGAGGAGGCATGAGCAGTTCTTC; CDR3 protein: CASSAETSGRRHEQFF
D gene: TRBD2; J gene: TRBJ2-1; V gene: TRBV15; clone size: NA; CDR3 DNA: TGTGCCACCAGCAGAGATACGAGCGGGAGGGGCAATGAGCAGTTCTTC; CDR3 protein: CATSRDTSGRGNEQFF
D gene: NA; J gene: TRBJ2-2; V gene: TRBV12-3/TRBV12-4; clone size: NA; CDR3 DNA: TGTGTCAGCAGTTTGATTGTAACCGGGGAGCTGTTTTTT; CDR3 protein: CVSSLIVTGELFF